This T cell receptor (beta chain) was captured by sequencing in a study of control samples from healthy donors and cancer patients. TCRdb's copy holds only in-frame clones and misses some; the assay was immunoSEQ multiplex PCR. The data hold 350,000 to 450,000 clones, with 75% to 95% observed a single time. The CDR3 is 13 amino acids. Trimming stripped 5 bases from V and 5 bases from J, with 12 bases between. The germline V gene has CDR1 SNHLY and CDR2 FYNNEI. Sequences were obtained from PBMCs. The clonotype comes from a man aged 35-49 years with head and neck cancer. V usage is TRBV2 and J usage is TRBJ2-5; D possibly matches TRBD1 or TRBD2 (5 bases each). DNA of the CDR3: TGTGCCAGCAGTACCGGGACCCCCGAGACCCAGTACTTC. Its protein product is CASSTGTPETQYF.